This record covers a single TCR beta chain. The antigen this receptor binds is unknown. Base-call qualities are not available, and no considerably larger clone is one nucleotide away. The data are from a study of cytomegalovirus exposure and HLA in healthy donors listed by TCRdb under 2017. Study-wide context: An earlier analysis of roughly 630 of the donors reported about 290 Gb of sequence data and some 120 million unique TCR beta sequences from 150 million to 200 million T cells. An early release covering roughly 640 HLA-typed donors comprised approximately 290 gigabases of sequencing data and roughly 85 million unique TCR sequences. Of the 300 to 500 genotyped donors, roughly 76% were placed in the genetic ancestry cluster associated with self-reported Caucasian donors. Every repertoire in the discovery cohort had been generated on one and the same sequencing platform. To study patterns of TCR occurrence, a later analysis re-analyzed previously published TCR beta repertoires from more than 550 donors and added high-resolution HLA genotyping. Across around 400 genotyped donors of the cohort, an average of about 240,000 unique TCR beta nucleotide sequences per donor were sequenced, and roughly 20% of those sequences were non-productive. HLA typing included class I and class II loci at four-digit resolution. The aim of the study was to test whether cataloging public T cell receptors could identify signatures of past pathogen exposure. Because of strong linkage in the cohort, four to six DR-DQ haplotypes were treated as single units for association and clustering. Typing coverage differed by locus: A, B, C, DRB1 and DQB1 were typed in roughly 629-640 donors, DQA1 in 522, DPA1 in around 610, and DPB1 in roughly 470. To decide whether each TCR beta V gene segment behaved as functional or pseudogenic, an earlier analysis of nearly 600 of the donors relied on high-throughput TCR beta sequencing. In the later analysis, no new phenotypic data were used to find candidate immune exposures; instead, reliance was placed on TCR beta sequences and their occurrence across donors. In a later genetic analysis, genome-wide SNP genotypes for about three fifths of the roughly 670 donors were used, and that subset was treated as a discovery cohort. The T cell repertoires of 666 subjects were profiled by immunosequencing and related to cytomegalovirus serostatus. Besides the first cohort of some 670 subjects, a separate validation cohort made up of roughly 120 different subjects was used. Donor age, sex, ethnicity and CMV serostatus were compiled together with the repertoire data. The study combined high-throughput TCR immunosequencing, statistical association of individual TCRs with disease status, and machine learning to predict cytomegalovirus infection status.

The cohort was made up of under 800 healthy bone marrow donors. All cohort members were sampled while nominally healthy, although unrecorded immune exposures were likely present. The donor was CMV seronegative and belonged to the group of over 350 seronegative cohort members. A peripheral blood sample was collected from each donor, and TCR beta sequencing was performed on peripheral blood mononuclear cells. The Qiagen DNeasy Blood Extraction Kit was used to extract genomic DNA from the blood cell samples. The germline V gene specifies MDHEN as CDR1 and SYDVKM as CDR2. The CDR3 covers 15 residues, taking in both the cysteine and the phenylalanine. The entry retains the CDR3 DNA only, 45 bases that are in frame from base 1. Ends trimmed: V by 3 bases, J by 4 bases; bases unmatched to a gene: 6. The library was obtained by the immunoSEQ multiplex PCR assay. For the multiplex PCR, a mixture combining 60 forward primers for TCR Vbeta segments and 13 reverse primers for TCR Jbeta segments was used. Amplification of the CDR3 region of rearranged TCR beta genes was performed with a multiplex PCR assay on genomic DNA. The amplified TCR beta libraries were sequenced on the Illumina HiSeq System as 87-base-pair reads. As for the authors' bioinformatics: In a later analysis, roughly 80 million unique TCR beta chains were counted across the 500 to 850 repertoires, and roughly 11 million of these chains were shared by at least two donors. To remove PCR and sequencing errors, raw reads were error-corrected and collapsed into unique sequences using a nearest-neighbor algorithm that merged closely related sequences. Alignment of CDR3 sequences to IMGT reference sequences was used to assign V, D and J gene segments. For a sequence to be retained, a match of at least six nucleotides to both a V gene segment and a J gene segment was required. A rearrangement counted as productive if the CDR3 had no stop codons and remained in frame with V and J, and every other rearrangement counted as non-productive. Following IMGT convention, CDR3 was defined as the stretch from the second conserved V-encoded cysteine up to the conserved J-encoded phenylalanine. The earlier analysis of roughly 590 of the donors excluded sequences that lacked an unambiguous match to a single V gene segment. In an earlier analysis of a few hundred of the donors, a V segment was called functional when productive rearrangements were above 56.7%, and segregating when the standard deviation between donors exceeded 5%. A statistical classification framework was developed to diagnose cytomegalovirus status using the catalog of TCR beta chain sequences. In a later analysis, V and J genes were assigned by comparing TCR nucleotide sequences against IMGT/GENE-DB human TR gene sequences. A later analysis assigned CDR3 sequences and most-parsimonious VDJ recombination scenarios with the TCRdist pipeline. A later analysis defined each TCR beta chain by its CDR3 amino acid sequence plus V-gene family, and excluded reads lacking a unique V-gene family. In a later analysis, approximately 590 highly shared, low-generation-probability nucleotide sequences were removed to address suspected cross-contamination and a sequencing artifact. In a later analysis, a clonal expansion index was calculated for each public chain from normalized within-repertoire ranks of inferred template counts. A later analysis computed generation probabilities with a VDJ recombination model fitted to out-of-frame rearrangements, and checked the results against IGoR. In a later analysis, TCR-TCR, TCR-HLA and TCR-CMV co-occurrence was scored with hypergeometric tests, and a repertoire-size bias correction was applied to TCR pairs. To estimate false discovery rates, a later analysis permuted the HLA or CMV assignments 20 times. In a later analysis, co-occurring TCRs were grouped with DBSCAN, and TCRdist sequence similarity was added when clustering was performed within HLA-allele-positive subsets. Co-occurrence clustering excluded repertoires with fewer than 30,000 or more than 120,000 public chains, plus five with anomalous nucleotide sharing. Held by TCRdb, this immuneACCESS table contains in-frame sequences only and omits some clones. Under half of the omission traces to an unresolved V gene where checked; the cause of the rest is unknown. Clone size and the V and J calls come from that table; the DNA yielded D and trimming. Counted in this sample were roughly 160,000 clones; roughly 80% of them appeared once. Roughly 5% of the sample is taken by the ten largest.

The paper as a whole reports these results and caveats: Roughly uniform sequencing depth across donors was assumed in presence/absence analyses, although this assumption may not hold. Some IMGT-functional V segments, including TRBV6-2 and TRBV6-3, could not be told apart with the 87-base-pair reads, so those segments were excluded. In vitro tests confirmed that a few of the cytomegalovirus-associated TCR beta chains recognize cytomegalovirus antigens. The study listed 164 TCR beta chains as associated with cytomegalovirus. Linkage disequilibrium might explain the correlated functional status among segregating V segments, but an unknown experimental factor could not be excluded. In a later analysis, the rate of TCR association differed among HLA loci, with DRB1 alleles having the most associated TCRs and HLA-C alleles having the fewest. In a later analysis, most CMV-associated TCR beta chains were found to appear HLA-restricted, with HLA associations seemingly driven largely by CMV exposure. Because some donors lacked HLA typing at each locus, the association tests relied only on the typed subset. This cohort had only TCR beta chains sequenced, and the lack of alpha or paired-chain data limited which features could be detected. A later genetic analysis reported fewer N-insertions in productive TCRs among donors in an Asian-associated ancestry cluster than the approximately 670-donor mean. In a later analysis, HLA-associated TCR beta chains showed more clonal expansion and lower generation probabilities than non-associated chains that were equally common. Most TCR sequences were observed very rarely across donors, whereas some public TCRs were present in many individuals. The sequencing pipeline was judged likely to have produced a cluster of highly shared sequence variants as a technical artifact. A further reported finding was that TCR beta sequences accurately predicted the HLA-A and HLA-B alleles for most subjects in the first cohort. Cytomegalovirus status was reported to be diagnosed by the classifier with high specificity and sensitivity in both the original and validation cohorts. The authors suggested that the approach could potentially be extended to other disease states and immunological phenotypes. The only immune exposure information available for the cohort was CMV serostatus. Specific HLA alleles were associated with some 15,000 TCR beta sequences at a false discovery rate of 0.05 in a later analysis. Broadly in line with IMGT annotations, most TCR beta V segments showed up in productive rearrangements about 87% or about 30% of the time in an earlier analysis of 587 of the donors. Strong co-occurrence of HLA alleles, especially DR and DQ, made assigning TCR associations to individual alleles difficult. A later analysis reported that several top co-occurrence clusters appeared linked to parvovirus B19, influenza, CMV and Epstein-Barr virus. Because counts were too low, more than 15 rarely observed V segments, including chromosome 9 orphons, were excluded from the earlier analysis of about 500 of the donors. A later genetic analysis associated a missense DCLRE1C variant with V-gene and J-gene trimming of TCR beta chains, and an independent cohort replicated the association.

Sample: PBMCs. The chain is assembled from TRBV28 and TRBJ2-7, with TRBD2 identical over 10 junction bases. This TCR was recovered from a man aged 25 to 40 in good health and CMV-seronegative. The nucleotide sequence is given as TGTGCCAGCAGTTTCCAGGGACTAGCGAAATACGAGCAGTACTTC. The encoded protein is CASSFQGLAKYEQYF. Beyond the CDR3, the reference TRBV28 and TRBJ2-7 genes provide the residues; the full variable domain reads: DVKVTQSSRYLVKRTGEKVFLECVQDMDHENMFWYRQDPGLGLRLIYFSYDVKMKEKGDIPEGYSVSREKKERFSLILESASTNQTSMYLCASSFQGLAKYEQYFGPGTRLTVT.